This T cell receptor beta chain is from a study of cytomegalovirus exposure and HLA in healthy donors. Points from the study as a whole: Beyond CMV serostatus, there was no information to go on about immune exposure. Most of the TCR beta V segments (in an earlier analysis) were productive either about 87% or about 30% of the time.

Comments on this clone: Its antigen remains unidentified. Mismatch with germline at one junction end may stem from a read error.

Unrecorded immune exposure was likely among donors, who were nominally healthy when sampled. Germline V gene lookup returns CDR1 SEHNR and CDR2 FQNEAQ (reference sequence). This CDR3 contains 13 residues. PCR used 60 Vbeta primers and 13 Jbeta primers. How the authors handled the data: About 12 million of 70 million to 80 million unique TCR beta chains were shared, per a later count. Profiling relied on immunoSEQ multiplex PCR, and the TCRdb table lists in-frame clones only, not all of them. V and J calls plus clone size are reproduced from that table; the DNA served to infer D and trimming. The data hold 160,000 or so clones, with 84% observed a single time.

The receptor comes from a man aged 25-40 years in good health and CMV-seronegative. The sequenced material came from PBMCs. The rearrangement links TRBV7-9 to TRBJ1-2; D not certain. CDR3: CSSSPGGGYGYTF. The CDR3 DNA reads as TGTTCCAGCAGTCCGGGTGGCGGCTATGGCTACACCTTC.